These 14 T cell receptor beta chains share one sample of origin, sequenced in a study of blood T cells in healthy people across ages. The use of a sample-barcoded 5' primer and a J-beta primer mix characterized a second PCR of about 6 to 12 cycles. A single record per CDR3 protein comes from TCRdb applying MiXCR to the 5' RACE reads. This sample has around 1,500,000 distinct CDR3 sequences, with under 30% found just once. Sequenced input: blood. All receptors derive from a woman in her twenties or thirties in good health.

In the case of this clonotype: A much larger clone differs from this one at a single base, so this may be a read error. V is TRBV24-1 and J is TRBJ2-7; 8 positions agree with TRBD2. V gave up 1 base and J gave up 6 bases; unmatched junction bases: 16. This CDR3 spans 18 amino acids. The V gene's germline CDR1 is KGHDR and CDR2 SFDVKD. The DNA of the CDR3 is TGTGCCACCAGTGATTTCGAGGGACTAGTGGGGGAGGAGTCCGAGCAGTACTTC. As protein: CATSDFEGLVGEESEQYF.

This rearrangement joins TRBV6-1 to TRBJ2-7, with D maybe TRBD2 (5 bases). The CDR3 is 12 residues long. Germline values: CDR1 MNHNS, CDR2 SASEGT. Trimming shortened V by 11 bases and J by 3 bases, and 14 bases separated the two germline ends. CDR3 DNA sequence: TGTGCCGCCGGACTCCTTAACTACGAGCAGTACTTC. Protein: CAAGLLNYEQYF.

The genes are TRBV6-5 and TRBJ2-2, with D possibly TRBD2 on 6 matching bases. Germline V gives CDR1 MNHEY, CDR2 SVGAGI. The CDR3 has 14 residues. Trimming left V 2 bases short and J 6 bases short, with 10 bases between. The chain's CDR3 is CASSYRLDAGELFF. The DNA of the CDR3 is TGTGCCAGCAGTTACCGACTAGACGCCGGGGAGCTGTTTTTT.

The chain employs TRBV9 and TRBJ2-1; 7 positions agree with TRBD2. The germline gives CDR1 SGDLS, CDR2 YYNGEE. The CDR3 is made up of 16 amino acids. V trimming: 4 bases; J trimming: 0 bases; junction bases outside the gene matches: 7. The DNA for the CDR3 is TGTGCCAGCAGCCCCTCCGGGGGGATCTCCTACAATGAGCAGTTCTTC. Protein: CASSPSGGISYNEQFF.

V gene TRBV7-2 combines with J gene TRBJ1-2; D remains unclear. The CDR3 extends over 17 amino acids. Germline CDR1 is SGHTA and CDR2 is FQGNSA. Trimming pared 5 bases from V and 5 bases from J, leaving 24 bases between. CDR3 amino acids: CASSAANTLPSVYGYTF. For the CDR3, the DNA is TGTGCCAGCAGCGCCGCAAACACTCTTCCTTCCGTATATGGCTACACCTTC.

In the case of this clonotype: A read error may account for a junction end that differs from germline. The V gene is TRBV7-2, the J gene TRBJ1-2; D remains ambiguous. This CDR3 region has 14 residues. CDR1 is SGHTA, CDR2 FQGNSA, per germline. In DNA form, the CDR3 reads TGTGCCAGCAGCATAGCGACGGGTGACTATGGCTACACCTTC. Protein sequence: CASSIATGDYGYTF.

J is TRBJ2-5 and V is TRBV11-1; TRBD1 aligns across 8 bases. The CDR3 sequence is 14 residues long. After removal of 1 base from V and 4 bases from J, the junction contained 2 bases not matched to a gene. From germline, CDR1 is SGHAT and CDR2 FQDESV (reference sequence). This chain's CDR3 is CASSLGGQVETQYF. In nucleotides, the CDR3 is TGTGCCAGCAGCTTAGGGGGACAGGTAGAGACCCAGTACTTC.

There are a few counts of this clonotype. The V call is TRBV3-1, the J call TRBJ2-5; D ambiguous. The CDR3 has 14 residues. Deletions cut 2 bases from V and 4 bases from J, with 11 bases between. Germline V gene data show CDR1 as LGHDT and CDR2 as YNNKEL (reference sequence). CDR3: CASSQMWAIETQYF. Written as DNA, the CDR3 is TGTGCCAGCAGCCAAATGTGGGCGATAGAGACCCAGTACTTC.

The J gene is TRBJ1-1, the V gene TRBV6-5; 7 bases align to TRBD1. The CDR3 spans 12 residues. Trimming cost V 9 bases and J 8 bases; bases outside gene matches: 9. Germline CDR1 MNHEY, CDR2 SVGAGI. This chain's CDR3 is CASSSDRTEAFF. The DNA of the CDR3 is TGTGCCAGTAGCTCGGACAGGACGGAAGCTTTCTTT.

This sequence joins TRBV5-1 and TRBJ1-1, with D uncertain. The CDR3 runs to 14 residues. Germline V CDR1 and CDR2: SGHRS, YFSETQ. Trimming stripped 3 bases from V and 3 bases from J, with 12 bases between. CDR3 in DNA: TGCGCCAGCAGCTGGAGCCACGAAGACACTGAAGCTTTCTTT. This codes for CASSWSHEDTEAFF.

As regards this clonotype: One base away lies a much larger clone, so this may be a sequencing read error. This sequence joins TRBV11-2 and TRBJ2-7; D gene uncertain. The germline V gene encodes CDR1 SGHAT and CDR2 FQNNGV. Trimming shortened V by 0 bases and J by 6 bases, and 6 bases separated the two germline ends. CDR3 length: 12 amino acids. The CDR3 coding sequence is TGTGCCAGCAGCTTAGATCTCGCCGAGCAGTACTTC. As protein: CASSLDLAEQYF.

The CDR3 sequence: CASTPFDRGRTEAFF. The CDR3 DNA sequence: TGTGCCAGCACCCCTTTTGACAGGGGGCGGACTGAAGCTTTCTTT. This rearrangement joins TRBV12-3 or TRBV12-4 to TRBJ1-1, with 10 bases that match TRBD1. The CDR3 loop spans 15 amino acids. Trimming took 7 bases from V and 5 from J; bases not matched to a gene: 10.

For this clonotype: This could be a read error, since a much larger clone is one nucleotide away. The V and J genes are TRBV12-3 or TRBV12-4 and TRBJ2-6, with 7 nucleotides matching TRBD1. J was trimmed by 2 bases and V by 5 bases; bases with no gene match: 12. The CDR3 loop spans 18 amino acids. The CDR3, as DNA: TGTGCCAGCAGTCCCAGCATGGGACAGCCCACTGGGGCCAACGTCCTGACTTTC. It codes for CASSPSMGQPTGANVLTF.

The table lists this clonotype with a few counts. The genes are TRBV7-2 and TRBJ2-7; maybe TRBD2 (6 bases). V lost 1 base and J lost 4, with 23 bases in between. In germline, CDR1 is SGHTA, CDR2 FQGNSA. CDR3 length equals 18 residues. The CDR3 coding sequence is TGTGCCAGCAGCTTAGAGGGGCCGGCGGGGACCCTTGGGTACGAGCAGTACTTC. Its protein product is CASSLEGPAGTLGYEQYF.